One sample yielded the 21 T cell receptor beta chains listed below, sequenced in a study of T cell repertoires in cytomegalovirus infection. The antigens for these receptors are not known. Using its own MiXCR run on the reads, TCRdb lists one record per CDR3 protein. The table has 700,000 to 950,000 distinct CDR3 sequences, less than 35% seen once; the top ten hold 9.5% to 15%. Sequencing was performed on cultured CD8+ T cells from PBMCs, taken from culture after CMV antigen stimulation. The receptors come from a human donor in good health (CMV status not recorded). Some clones in this sample may be carry-over from other donors' samples.

In its sample, this clonotype was seen a few times. The V and J genes are TRBV12-5 and TRBJ2-7; TRBD1 agrees at 10 bases. V dropped 3 bases and J dropped 1; count of bases not matched to a gene: 6. Germline values: CDR1 LGHNT, CDR2 FRNRAP. The CDR3 totals 16 residues. The CDR3 DNA sequence: TGTGCTAGTGGTTTTGATCCGGGACAGGGGTCCTACGAGCAGTACTTC. Its translation: CASGFDPGQGSYEQYF.

This clonotype showed up just a few times. The chain employs TRBV11-2 and TRBJ2-6; a weak D match, TRBD2 (5 bases). The CDR3 spans 19 residues. V lost 5 bases and J 0 bases, leaving 20 bases between the germline ends. Germline CDR1 SGHAT, CDR2 FQNNGV. CDR3 DNA: TGTGCCAGCAGCCCAGCAAATCCGGGATACTTCTCTGGGGCCAACGTCCTGACTTTC. Its translation: CASSPANPGYFSGANVLTF.

The chain combines TRBV5-4 with TRBJ2-3; 7 bases are a match to TRBD1. The CDR3 has 15 amino acids. The junction had 4 bases not matched to a gene; V was cut back by 0 bases and J by 3 bases. Germline CDR1 reads SGHNT; CDR2 reads YYREEE (reference sequence). CDR3 DNA sequence: TGTGCCAGCAGCTTGGGTAGGGGGCCTACAGATACGCAGTATTTT. It encodes CASSLGRGPTDTQYF. Full variable domain (missing parts from reference TRBV5-4 and TRBJ2-3): ETGVTQSPTHLIKTRGQQVTLRCSSQSGHNTVSWYQQALGQGPQFIFQYYREEENGRGNFPPRFSGLQFPNYSSELNVNALELDDSALYLCASSLGRGPTDTQYFGPGTRLTVL.

The gene calls are TRBV18 and TRBJ2-5; D might be TRBD1 (5 bases). This CDR3 contains 16 residues. Germline CDR1 is KGHSH and CDR2 is LQKENI. V shed 0 bases and J shed 2 bases, with 13 bases lying between them. Here the CDR3 reads CASSPPSGKGQETQYF. The CDR3 region has the DNA TGTGCCAGCTCACCACCATCAGGGAAGGGACAAGAGACCCAGTACTTC.

The CDR3 loop is CASSIFSVGTEAFF. The CDR3 DNA is TGTGCCAGTAGTATTTTCTCAGTAGGGACTGAAGCTTTCTTT. J is TRBJ1-1 and V is TRBV19; D is ambiguous. The ends were cut back, 3 bases at V and 5 bases at J, with 13 bases in the middle. The germline V gene encodes CDR1 LNHDA and CDR2 SQIVND (reference sequence). The CDR3 spans 14 residues.

V and J are TRBV2 and TRBJ2-1; the D gene could be TRBD1 or TRBD2 (6 bases each). The CDR3 totals 15 residues. Trimming stripped 8 bases from V and 3 bases from J, with 17 bases between. CDR1 SNHLY and CDR2 FYNNEI come from the germline V gene. The CDR3: CASSWTGALYNEQFF. CDR3 DNA sequence: TGTGCCAGCTCCTGGACGGGGGCTCTCTACAATGAGCAGTTCTTC.

V is TRBV20-1 and J is TRBJ1-2; D remains ambiguous. CDR1 and CDR2 from the germline V gene are DFQATT and SNEGSKA (reference sequence). The CDR3 is made up of 14 amino acids. V lost 3 bases, J lost 0 bases, and 11 bases lay in between. CDR3 protein: CSASLRPANYGYTF. The CDR3 bases are TGCAGTGCTAGTTTGCGTCCAGCTAACTATGGCTACACCTTC.

The chain recombines TRBV12-3 or TRBV12-4 with TRBJ2-1; D unresolved. CDR3 length: 14 residues. The V gene lost 3 bases and the J gene lost 4 bases, with 10 bases spanning the gap. As DNA, the CDR3 is TGTGCCAGCAGTTTGGCCAGAAAATACAATGAGCAGTTCTTC. Its translation: CASSLARKYNEQFF.

There are a few counts of this clonotype. The chain recombines TRBV25-1 with TRBJ1-1; D unclear. The germline CDR1 and CDR2 sequences are MGHDK and SYGVNS. There are 15 residues in the CDR3. V lost 2 bases and J 4 bases, leaving 14 bases between the germline ends. The CDR3 sequence is CASSESSGMATEAFF. CDR3 in DNA: TGTGCCAGCAGTGAAAGTTCGGGTATGGCCACTGAAGCTTTCTTT. Full variable domain (rest looked up from reference TRBV25-1 and TRBJ1-1): EADIYQTPRYLVIGTGKKITLECSQTMGHDKMYWYQQDPGMELHLIHYSYGVNSTEKGDLSSESTVSRIRTEHFPLTLESARPSHTSQYLCASSESSGMATEAFFGQGTRLTVV.

A word on this clonotype: An end of the junction differs from the germline gene, which may be a read error. The chain uses TRBV4-1 and TRBJ1-6; D possibly corresponds to TRBD1 (5 bases). CDR3 length equals 14 residues. CDR1 MGHRA and CDR2 YSYEKL come from the germline V gene. The CDR3 sequence is CASSPLGEDSPLHF. The CDR3 coding sequence is TGTGCCAGCAGCCCCTTGGGGGAAGATTCACCCCTCCACTTT.

This chain uses TRBV12-3 or TRBV12-4 with TRBJ2-1; maybe TRBD1 (5 bases). Trimming cost V 7 bases and J 2 bases, with 12 bases left between them. This CDR3 has 14 amino acids. The CDR3 DNA is TGTGCCAGCAAAAAGGGGTCCCCCTACAATGAGCAGTTCTTC. Amino acids: CASKKGSPYNEQFF.

The chain combines TRBV7-6 with TRBJ2-1, with 8 bases matching TRBD1. The CDR3 consists of 15 residues. Germline CDR1 SGHVS, CDR2 FNYEAQ. J gave up 2 bases and V 4 bases, and 4 bases lay outside the gene matches. The CDR3 coding sequence is TGTGCCAGCAGCTCTAACAGGGGGGCCTACAATGAGCAGTTCTTC. Its translation: CASSSNRGAYNEQFF.

Regarding this clonotype: The germline gene is not matched at one end of the junction; a read error may be the cause. The chain combines TRBV27 with TRBJ1-1; D perhaps matches TRBD1 (6 bases). Germline-derived CDR1 and CDR2 are MNHEY and SMNVEV (reference sequence). The CDR3 sequence is 15 residues long. This CDR3 is CASSLSRRGNAEAFF. In DNA form, the CDR3 reads TGTGCCAGCAGTTTATCTAGGAGGGGGAACGCTGAAGCTTTCTTT.

V usage is TRBV7-9 and J usage is TRBJ1-6, with D uncertain. The CDR3 extends over 14 amino acids. Germline V lookup: CDR1 SEHNR, CDR2 FQNEAQ (reference sequence). Trimming shortened V by 0 bases and J by 6 bases, and 6 bases separated the two germline ends. The CDR3 DNA sequence: TGTGCCAGCAGCTTAGCGGCGGGTAATTCACCCCTCCACTTT. It specifies CASSLAAGNSPLHF. The whole variable domain, remainder taken from reference TRBV7-9 and TRBJ1-6, is DTGVSQNPRHKITKRGQNVTFRCDPISEHNRLYWYRQTLGQGPEFLTYFQNEAQLEKSRLLSDRFSAERPKGSFSTLEIQRTEQGDSAMYLCASSLAAGNSPLHFGNGTRLTVT.

The chain employs TRBV5-6 and TRBJ2-7, with a weak D call TRBD1 (5 bases). Trimming left V 2 bases short and J 0 bases short, with 12 bases between. There are 15 residues in the CDR3. CDR1 is SGHDT and CDR2 is YYEEEE in the germline V gene. CDR3: CASSFMADNSYEQYV. CDR3 coding DNA: TGTGCCAGCAGCTTTATGGCGGACAACTCCTACGAGCAGTACGTC.

The rearrangement uses TRBV6-2 or TRBV6-3 and TRBJ2-2; 7 nucleotides agree with TRBD1. With 6 bases clipped from V and 3 bases from J, the junction kept 13 bases outside the gene matches. CDR1 and CDR2 from the germline V gene are MNHEY and SVGEGT. The CDR3 is 17 residues long. CDR3 residues: CASSRPWDSLDTGELFF. The CDR3 DNA is TGTGCCAGCAGCCGGCCATGGGACAGTCTCGACACCGGGGAGCTGTTTTTT.

This clonotype was detected many times. This chain joins TRBV7-2 and TRBJ2-3; D not resolved. The CDR3 length is 14 residues. CDR1 is SGHTA and CDR2 is FQGNSA in the germline V gene. Trimming stripped 5 bases from V and 2 bases from J, with 11 bases between. The CDR3 DNA sequence: TGTGCCAGCAGCCCACCCGGCGACACAGATACGCAGTATTTT. It specifies CASSPPGDTDTQYF.

This clonotype was counted only a few times. The V call is TRBV19, the J call TRBJ1-5; no reliable D call. CDR1 and CDR2 from the germline V gene are LNHDA and SQIVND (reference sequence). The CDR3 loop spans 13 amino acids. V lost 5 bases, J lost 7 bases, and 12 bases lay in between. This chain's CDR3 is CASSVVVYQPQHF. The DNA for the CDR3 is TGTGCCAGTAGTGTTGTGGTGTACCAGCCCCAGCATTTT.

This clonotype was counted a single time. This chain uses TRBV27 with TRBJ2-3; no firm D call. Deletions cut 2 bases from V and 0 bases from J, with 15 bases between. Looked up from germline, CDR1 is MNHEY and CDR2 is SMNVEV (reference sequence). The CDR3 spans 17 residues. CDR3 region: CASSLSWLSVSTDTQYF. CDR3 DNA sequence: TGTGCCAGCAGTTTAAGCTGGCTATCCGTTAGCACAGATACGCAGTATTTT.

The V and J genes are TRBV27 and TRBJ2-6; no reliable D call. V lost 5 bases to trimming and J lost 3 bases, with 8 bases between them. CDR3 length: 14 residues. Germline values: CDR1 MNHEY, CDR2 SMNVEV (reference sequence). The CDR3 DNA follows: TGTGCCAGCAGTCACAGTCTTGGGGCCAACGTCCTGACTTTC. It translates to CASSHSLGANVLTF. The full variable domain, in which reference TRBV27 and TRBJ2-6 provide the parts outside the CDR3, is EAQVTQNPRYLITVTGKKLTVTCSQNMNHEYMSWYRQDPGLGLRQIYYSMNVEVTDKGDVPEGYKVSRKEKRNFPLILESPSPNQTSLYFCASSHSLGANVLTFGAGSRLTVL.

The chain has TRBV4-1 and TRBJ2-7, with TRBD2 matching over 8 bases. V was clipped by 1 base and J by 0 bases; unmatched bases: 8. Germline V gene data show CDR1 as MGHRA and CDR2 as YSYEKL. The CDR3 is 17 amino acids. The CDR3, as DNA: TGCGCCAGCAGCCAAGTTTCGACTAGCGAGTCCTCCTACGAGCAGTACTTC. Amino acid sequence: CASSQVSTSESSYEQYF.